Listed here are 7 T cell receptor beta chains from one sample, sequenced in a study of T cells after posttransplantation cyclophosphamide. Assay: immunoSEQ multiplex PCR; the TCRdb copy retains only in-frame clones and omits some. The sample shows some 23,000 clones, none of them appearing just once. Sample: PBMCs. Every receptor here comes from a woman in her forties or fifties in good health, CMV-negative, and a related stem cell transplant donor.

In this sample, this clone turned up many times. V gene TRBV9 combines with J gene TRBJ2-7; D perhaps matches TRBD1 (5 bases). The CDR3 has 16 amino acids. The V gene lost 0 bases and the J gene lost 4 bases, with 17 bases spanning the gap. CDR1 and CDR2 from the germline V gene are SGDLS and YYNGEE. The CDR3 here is CASSVGFQGRDYEQYF. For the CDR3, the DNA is TGTGCCAGCAGCGTAGGCTTTCAGGGTCGAGATTACGAGCAGTACTTC.

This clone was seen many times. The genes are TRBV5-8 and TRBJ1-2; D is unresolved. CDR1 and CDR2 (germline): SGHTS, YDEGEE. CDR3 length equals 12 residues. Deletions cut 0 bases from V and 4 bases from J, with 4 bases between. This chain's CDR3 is CASSLGSYGYTF. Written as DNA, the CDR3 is TGTGCCAGCAGCTTGGGCAGCTATGGCTACACCTTC.

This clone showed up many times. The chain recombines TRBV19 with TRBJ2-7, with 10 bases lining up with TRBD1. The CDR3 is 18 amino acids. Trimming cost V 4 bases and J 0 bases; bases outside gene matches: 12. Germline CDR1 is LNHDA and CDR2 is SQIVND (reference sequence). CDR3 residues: CASSNKRVGTGASYEQYF. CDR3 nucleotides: TGTGCCAGTAGTAATAAAAGGGTCGGGACAGGGGCCTCCTACGAGCAGTACTTC.

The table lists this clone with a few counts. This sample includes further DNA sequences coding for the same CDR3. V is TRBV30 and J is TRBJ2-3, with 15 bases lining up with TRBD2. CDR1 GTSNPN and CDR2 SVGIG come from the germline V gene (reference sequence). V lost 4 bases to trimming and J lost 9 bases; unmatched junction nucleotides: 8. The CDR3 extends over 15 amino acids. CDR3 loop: CAWTPPGTSGGTQYF. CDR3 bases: TGTGCCTGGACCCCCCCCGGGACTAGCGGGGGGACGCAGTATTTT.

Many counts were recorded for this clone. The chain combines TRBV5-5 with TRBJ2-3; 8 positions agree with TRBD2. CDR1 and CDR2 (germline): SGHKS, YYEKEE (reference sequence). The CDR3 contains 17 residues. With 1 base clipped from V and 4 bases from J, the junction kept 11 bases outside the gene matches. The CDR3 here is CASSLRGGTRTADTQYF. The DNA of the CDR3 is TGTGCCAGCAGCTTGCGGGGGGGGACAAGGACTGCAGATACGCAGTATTTT.

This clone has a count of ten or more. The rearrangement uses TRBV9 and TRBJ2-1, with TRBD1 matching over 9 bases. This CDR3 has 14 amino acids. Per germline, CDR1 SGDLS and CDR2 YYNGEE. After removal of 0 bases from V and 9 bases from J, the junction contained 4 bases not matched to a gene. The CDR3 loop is CASSVGQGEGEQFF. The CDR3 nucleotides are TGTGCCAGCAGCGTAGGACAGGGGGAGGGTGAGCAGTTCTTC.

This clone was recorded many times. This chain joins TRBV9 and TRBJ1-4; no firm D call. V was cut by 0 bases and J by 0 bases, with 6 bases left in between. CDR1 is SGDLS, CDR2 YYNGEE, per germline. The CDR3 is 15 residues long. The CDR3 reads CASSVGATTNEKLFF. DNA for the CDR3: TGTGCCAGCAGCGTAGGAGCTACAACTAATGAAAAACTGTTTTTT.